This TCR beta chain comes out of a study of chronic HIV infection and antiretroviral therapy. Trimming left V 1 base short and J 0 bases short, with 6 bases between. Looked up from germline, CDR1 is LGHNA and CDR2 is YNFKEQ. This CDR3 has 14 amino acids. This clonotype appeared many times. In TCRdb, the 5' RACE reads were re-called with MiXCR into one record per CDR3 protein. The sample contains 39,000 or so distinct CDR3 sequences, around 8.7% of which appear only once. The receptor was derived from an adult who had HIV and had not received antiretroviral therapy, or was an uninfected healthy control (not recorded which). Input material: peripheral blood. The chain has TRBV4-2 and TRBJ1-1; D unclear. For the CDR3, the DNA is TGTGCCAGCAGCCAAGGAGGGCTGAACACTGAAGCTTTCTTT. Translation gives CASSQGGLNTEAFF.